Following are 8 T cell receptor beta chains from one sample sequenced in a study of blood T cell repertoires in COVID-19. Generated by immunoSEQ multiplex PCR, the TCRdb table keeps only in-frame clones and is missing some. Of about 240,000 clones in the sample, 81% were seen once. Sequences were obtained from peripheral blood. These receptors were taken from a woman aged 80 or over with COVID-19, enrolled during active disease.

DNA of the CDR3: TGTGCCAGCAGTTTAGACAGGGCTGGCAATCAGCCCCAGCATTTT. Its protein product is CASSLDRAGNQPQHF. J is TRBJ1-5 and V is TRBV28; TRBD1 matches 7 bases. Trimming cost V 2 bases and J 2 bases; bases outside gene matches: 3. The germline gives CDR1 MDHEN, CDR2 SYDVKM. This CDR3 region has 15 residues.

The J gene is TRBJ2-3, the V gene TRBV3-1 (or the pseudogene TRBV3-2); D gene uncertain. V lost 1 base and J 2 bases, leaving 10 bases between the germline ends. The CDR3 extends over 15 amino acids. Germline V gives CDR1 LGHDT, CDR2 YNNKEL (reference sequence). CDR3 DNA: TGTGCCAGCAGCCAAGCGCAGGTAGACACAGATACGCAGTATTTT. Protein product: CASSQAQVDTDTQYF.

The V gene is TRBV29-1, the J gene TRBJ2-7; TRBD2 aligns across 9 bases. The CDR3 extends over 12 amino acids. V shed 4 bases and J 6 bases; nucleotides not matched to a gene: 4. Germline V lookup: CDR1 SQVTM, CDR2 ANQGSEA. In nucleotides, the CDR3 is TGCAGCGTTGTAGCGGGAGTAGCCGAGCAGTACTTC. This codes for CSVVAGVAEQYF.

The chain has TRBV27 and TRBJ2-7, with D possibly matching TRBD2 (5 bases). CDR3 size: 15 residues. Germline V gives CDR1 MNHEY, CDR2 SMNVEV (reference sequence). The ends were cut back, 6 bases at V and 4 bases at J, with 19 bases in the middle. The CDR3 is CASSLEGSGAYEQYF. In nucleotides, the CDR3 is TGTGCCAGCAGCCTAGAGGGCAGTGGAGCATACGAGCAGTACTTC.

The gene calls are TRBV30 and TRBJ1-1; D is perhaps TRBD1 (5 bases). The CDR3 is 10 amino acids. V was pared by 8 bases and J by 8 bases, with 12 bases between. The germline V gene encodes CDR1 GTSNPN and CDR2 SVGIG (reference sequence). The CDR3 nucleotides are TGTGCCGGGGGGGAGGGAGAAGCTTTCTTT. This gives the protein CAGGEGEAFF.

The chain employs TRBV16 and TRBJ1-1; D is unresolved. Trimming shortened V by 1 base and J by 4 bases, and 10 bases separated the two germline ends. The CDR3 is 14 amino acids. Per the germline V gene, CDR1 is KGHSY and CDR2 is FQNENV. CDR3 in amino acids: CASSQFRKTTEAFF. The CDR3 bases are TGTGCCAGCAGCCAATTCAGAAAAACCACTGAAGCTTTCTTT. Filled out from reference TRBV16 and TRBJ1-1, the complete variable domain reads GEEVAQTPKHLVRGEGQKAKLYCAPIKGHSYVFWYQQVLKNEFKFLISFQNENVFDETGMPKERFSAKCLPNSPCSLEIQATKLEDSAVYFCASSQFRKTTEAFFGQGTRLTVV.

This chain links TRBV29-1 with TRBJ2-7; D may be TRBD1 (7 bases). Trimming cost V 4 bases and J 2 bases, with 12 bases left between them. The CDR3 covers 13 residues. Germline lookup yields CDR1 SQVTM and CDR2 ANQGSEA. CDR3 loop: CSVGPGGTYEQYF. In nucleotides, the CDR3 is TGCAGCGTTGGGCCAGGGGGGACCTACGAGCAGTACTTC.

CDR3 sequence reads: CASSRRARETQYF. The CDR3 DNA reads TGTGCCAGCAGTAGGAGGGCAAGGGAGACCCAGTACTTC. The chain recombines TRBV12-3 or TRBV12-4 with TRBJ2-5; a possible D gene is TRBD2 (6 bases). V was pared by 5 bases and J by 5 bases, with 12 bases between. The CDR3 runs to 13 residues.